This entry concerns a single TCR beta chain. Its antigen is still unknown. Only in-frame clones appear in the TCRdb table, and some are missing; sequencing was by immunoSEQ multiplex PCR. The table has about 73,000 clones, 90% seen once. It was autoimmune disease history or systemic immunosuppression that excluded patients. The CDR3 runs to 11 residues. Germline V gene data show CDR1 as MNHNS and CDR2 as SASEGT. Trimming left V 6 bases short and J 14 bases short, with 16 bases between. This entry comes from a study of OX40 agonist ivuxolimab in advanced cancers. Study-wide context: Dose-escalation patients' cancers were hepatocellular carcinoma, melanoma, renal cell or head and neck cancer. Findings and caveats of the study: Fewer expanded clones were found on average in CD4+ than in CD8+ T cells. Among expanded peripheral T cells, antigen specificity went undetermined.

Sequenced material: CD4+ or CD8+ T cells sorted from blood, taken in a trial of the OX40 agonist ivuxolimab. This chain joins TRBV6-1 and TRBJ1-2; no firm D call. The TCR was taken from an adult with an advanced solid tumor such as melanoma, head and neck, liver or kidney cancer. CDR3 bases: TGTGCCAGCAGAGATACGCCGGGAGATACCTTC. Translation: CASRDTPGDTF.